The 20 T cell receptor beta chains presented below share a single source sample, sequenced in a study of shared clonotypes between healthy human individuals. As defined, naive CD8 cells were CD45RO-negative and positively selected for CCR7, with terminally differentiated effector memory CD45RA+ cells excluded. The method was immunoSEQ multiplex PCR; TCRdb's version includes in-frame clones alone and lacks a portion of them. Counted here are some 740,000 clones, roughly 92% occurring once; the ten biggest clones make up around 24%. The sequencing input was naive CD8+ T cells sorted from blood. These receptors all stem from a man under 40 in good health.

This chain joins TRBV6-5 and TRBJ1-5; D remains unclear. Trimming removed 6 bases at V and 0 bases at J, with 12 bases between. The germline CDR1 and CDR2 sequences are MNHEY and SVGAGI. The CDR3 contains 15 residues. CDR3 nucleotide sequence: TGTGCCAGCAGCCCGGGCTTTGGTAGCAATCAGCCCCAGCATTTT. Its protein product is CASSPGFGSNQPQHF.

This chain links TRBV7-9 with TRBJ1-4; D is ambiguous. The CDR3 is 14 amino acids. Deletions cut 5 bases from V and 11 bases from J, with 18 bases between. In germline, CDR1 is SEHNR, CDR2 FQNEAQ (reference sequence). The CDR3 region has the DNA TGTGCCAGCAGCCCCACTACCCCCGACTTCAAACTGTTTTTT. It translates to CASSPTTPDFKLFF.

This clone was found once. The V call is TRBV5-1, the J call TRBJ2-2, with 8 bases that match TRBD1. From germline, CDR1 is SGHRS and CDR2 YFSETQ. V lost 0 bases to trimming and J lost 4 bases; unmatched junction nucleotides: 8. The CDR3 has 17 amino acids. CDR3 residues: CASSLAWGQDLTGELFF. As DNA, the CDR3 is TGCGCCAGCAGCTTGGCTTGGGGACAGGACCTCACCGGGGAGCTGTTTTTT.

The chain is built from TRBV6-6 and TRBJ1-5; D gene uncertain. Germline V lookup: CDR1 MNHNY, CDR2 SVGAGI (reference sequence). V lost 7 bases to trimming and J lost 3 bases, with 13 bases between them. This CDR3 comprises 14 residues. The CDR3 DNA sequence: TGTGCCAGCAAGTCATGGCAGATCAATCAGCCCCAGCATTTT. Translation gives CASKSWQINQPQHF.

V and J are TRBV28 and TRBJ2-3; 9 positions agree with TRBD2. This CDR3 region has 17 residues. Unmatched junction bases numbered 5, after V lost 1 base and J lost 0 bases. Germline lookup yields CDR1 MDHEN and CDR2 SYDVKM. CDR3 bases: TGTGCCAGCAGTTTATCTCTAGCGGGAACTAGCACAGATACGCAGTATTTT. It is translated as CASSLSLAGTSTDTQYF. The variable domain in full, completed from reference TRBV28 and TRBJ2-3, reads DVKVTQSSRYLVKRTGEKVFLECVQDMDHENMFWYRQDPGLGLRLIYFSYDVKMKEKGDIPEGYSVSREKKERFSLILESASTNQTSMYLCASSLSLAGTSTDTQYFGPGTRLTVL.

The chain has TRBV27 and TRBJ1-4; TRBD1 aligns across 10 bases. Germline lookup yields CDR1 MNHEY and CDR2 SMNVEV (reference sequence). CDR3 length: 15 residues. Trimming removed 7 bases from V and 3 bases from J; junction bases left unmatched: 5. DNA for the CDR3: TGTGCCAGCACGACAGGGGGCGCAGCTAATGAAAAACTGTTTTTT. Protein: CASTTGGAANEKLFF.

V is TRBV7-7 and J is TRBJ2-7, with 7 positions matching TRBD2. The J segment lost 5 bases and the V segment lost 5 bases, leaving 12 bases of the junction unmatched. Germline loops: CDR1 SSHAT, CDR2 FNYEAQ (reference sequence). The CDR3 totals 15 residues. This CDR3 is CASSQRAGAGDEQYF. CDR3 nucleotides: TGTGCCAGCAGCCAGCGGGCGGGAGCTGGTGACGAGCAGTACTTC.

CDR3 region: CASSIEPGLDYGYTF. The CDR3 DNA is TGTGCCAGTAGTATAGAGCCAGGGTTGGACTATGGCTACACCTTC. The V call is TRBV19, the J call TRBJ1-2; D may be TRBD1 (5 bases). Germline V CDR1 and CDR2: LNHDA, SQIVND (reference sequence). The CDR3 consists of 15 residues. The ends were cut back, 0 bases at V and 3 bases at J, with 11 bases in the middle.

The chain has TRBV28 and TRBJ2-7; D gene unclear. The CDR3 runs 14 residues. CDR1 is MDHEN and CDR2 is SYDVKM in the germline V gene. Trimming took off 8 bases at V and 3 bases at J, with 17 bases between the two ends. CDR3 region: CASPKKRIDYEQYF. The CDR3 DNA reads as TGTGCCAGCCCTAAAAAGCGAATCGACTACGAGCAGTACTTC.

V and J are TRBV7-9 and TRBJ2-5; 11 bases match TRBD2. Germline assignment: CDR1 SEHNR and CDR2 FQNEAQ (reference sequence). CDR3 length: 16 amino acids. J lost 2 bases, V lost 5 bases, and 7 bases had no gene match. The DNA for the CDR3 is TGTGCCAGCAGCAAGGGACTAGCGGAAACTCAAGAGACCCAGTACTTC. This codes for CASSKGLAETQETQYF.

The V call is TRBV27, the J call TRBJ2-5; 10 positions match TRBD2. From germline, CDR1 is MNHEY and CDR2 SMNVEV (reference sequence). The CDR3 spans 16 residues. V was pared by 2 bases and J by 4 bases, with 7 bases of the junction left unmatched. In DNA form, the CDR3 reads TGTGCCAGCAGTTTAGGAGCGGGAGGGCCCTTAGAGACCCAGTACTTC. Protein product: CASSLGAGGPLETQYF.

This CDR3 is CASSSTPKLGFPYNEQFF. CDR3 bases: TGTGCCAGCAGTTCCACTCCTAAACTAGGTTTTCCCTACAATGAGCAGTTCTTC. V usage is TRBV27 and J usage is TRBJ2-1; D possibly corresponds to TRBD2 (5 bases). The CDR3 totals 18 residues. With 4 bases removed from V and 2 bases from J, the gap between germline ends came to 21 bases. Germline lookup yields CDR1 MNHEY and CDR2 SMNVEV (reference sequence).

The chain couples TRBV6-5 to TRBJ2-3; TRBD1 might be the D (5 bases). V lost 4 bases to trimming and J lost 5 bases, with 7 bases between them. CDR3 length: 12 amino acids. Germline V gene data show CDR1 as MNHEY and CDR2 as SVGAGI. CDR3 residues: CASSLGEDTQYF. CDR3 coding DNA: TGTGCCAGCAGTTTAGGGGAAGATACGCAGTATTTT.

The rearrangement joins TRBV29-1 to TRBJ1-4; TRBD1 matches at 7 bases. The CDR3 is made up of 14 amino acids. V lost 7 bases, J lost 1 base, and 6 bases stayed unmatched. The germline CDR1 and CDR2 sequences are SQVTM and ANQGSEA. The CDR3: CSARDSLTNEKLFF. The CDR3 nucleotides read TGCAGCGCCAGGGACAGTTTAACTAATGAAAAACTGTTTTTT. The full variable domain, its missing parts supplied by reference TRBV29-1 and TRBJ1-4, is SAVISQKPSRDICQRGTSLTIQCQVDSQVTMMFWYRQQPGQSLTLIATANQGSEATYESGFVIDKFPISRPNLTFSTLTVSNMSPEDSSIYLCSARDSLTNEKLFFGSGTQLSVL.

The V call is TRBV4-1, the J call TRBJ1-5; a weak D match, TRBD1 (5 bases). The CDR3 covers 14 residues. In germline, CDR1 is MGHRA, CDR2 YSYEKL. The V and J ends lost 6 bases and 5 bases respectively, with 14 bases between them. DNA for the CDR3: TGCGCCAGCAGTGGTGAGGGGCTAGATCAGCCCCAGCATTTT. Protein: CASSGEGLDQPQHF.

The gene calls are TRBV11-3 and TRBJ2-2; D unclear. Germline V gene data show CDR1 as SGHNT and CDR2 as YENEEA. The CDR3 has 17 residues. V lost 2 bases and J 8 bases, leaving 21 bases between the germline ends. The DNA for the CDR3 is TGTGCCAGCAGCTTATCCATTAATCAAGGATGGTCGGGGGAGCTGTTTTTT. Protein sequence: CASSLSINQGWSGELFF.

This clone was seen once. The chain couples TRBV27 to TRBJ2-1; TRBD1 matches at 8 bases. The CDR3 spans 14 residues. Germline-derived CDR1 and CDR2 are MNHEY and SMNVEV (reference sequence). With 5 bases clipped from V and 2 bases from J, the junction kept 2 bases outside the gene matches. The CDR3 DNA sequence: TGTGCCAGCAGTAACAGGGGGACCTACAATGAGCAGTTCTTC. Encoded protein: CASSNRGTYNEQFF.

The rearrangement links TRBV28 to TRBJ2-1; maybe TRBD1 (6 bases). Germline loops: CDR1 MDHEN, CDR2 SYDVKM. The CDR3 spans 15 residues. Trimming shortened V by 1 base and J by 7 bases, and 14 bases separated the two germline ends. Written as DNA, the CDR3 is TGTGCCAGCAGTTTATTCCGAGGGGGAGCAAATGAGCAGTTCTTC. Translation: CASSLFRGGANEQFF.

This rearrangement joins TRBV7-2 to TRBJ2-1; possibly TRBD1 or TRBD2 for D (5 bases each). This CDR3 contains 16 residues. Trimming took 1 base from V and 7 from J, leaving 17 bases between them. Germline CDR1 is SGHTA and CDR2 is FQGNSA. The CDR3 reads CASSLGGPIGMNEQFF. Here the CDR3 DNA reads TGTGCCAGCAGCTTAGGGGGACCCATAGGGATGAATGAGCAGTTCTTC.

The chain employs TRBV6-1 and TRBJ2-3, with 11 bases identical to TRBD2. This CDR3 has 15 amino acids. Germline V gene data show CDR1 as MNHNS and CDR2 as SASEGT. V gave up 4 bases and J gave up 7 bases; unmatched junction bases: 7. CDR3 in DNA: TGTGCCAGCAGTGCCGGGACTAGCGGTCTCAATACGCAGTATTTT. It yields the protein CASSAGTSGLNTQYF.